The present entry profiles one T cell receptor beta chain with its context. This sample is part of a study of blood T cell repertoires in COVID-19. Study overall: Specimens from acute and convalescent COVID-19 originated in the United States, Italy and Spain. From T cells, B-cell-depleted T cells, or PBMCs came the material, which was cDNA or gDNA.

CDR1 is LNHDA and CDR2 is SQIVND in the germline V gene (reference sequence). With 5 bases removed from V and 3 bases from J, the gap between germline ends came to 8 bases. This CDR3 contains 14 residues. Some clones are missing from TCRdb's copy, which holds only in-frame ones; the method was immunoSEQ multiplex PCR. The sample records some 110,000 clones, around 84% being singletons. The TCR was taken from a woman aged 25 to 45 who had recovered from COVID-19. V gene TRBV19 combines with J gene TRBJ1-6; possible D gene TRBD1, 5 bases. Sequencing input: PBMCs or T cells enriched from blood (not recorded which). The CDR3 sequence is CASSGRDYNSPLHF. Written as DNA, the CDR3 is TGTGCCAGTAGTGGCAGGGACTATAATTCACCCCTCCACTTT.